The rows below give T cell receptor beta chains drawn from one sample of a study of T cell responses to AZD1222 COVID-19 vaccine. The assay was immunoSEQ multiplex PCR, and TCRdb's table has in-frame clones only and misses some. This sample carries approximately 60,000 clones, about 70% of them seen once, and the ten largest clones take roughly an eighth. The sequenced sample was peripheral blood, obtained on day 0 of AZD1222 vaccination. Receptors were obtained from an adult in good health. CDR3s include the opening cysteine and the closing phenylalanine or tryptophan. Each record gives: J gene, V gene, clone size, D gene, CDR3 protein, CDR3 DNA. The D gene is left open where the match is weak. Some rows have no size entry. The others give once, few or many, or a class for an expanded clone.

>TRBJ2-1|TRBV5-4|NA|TRBD1
CASSPQGVNYNEQFF
TGTGCCAGCAGCCCTCAGGGGGTAAACTACAATGAGCAGTTCTTC
>TRBJ1-5|TRBV19|NA|TRBD1
CASSRPWDRVEDSNQPQHF
TGTGCCAGTAGTAGGCCCTGGGACAGGGTGGAGGATAGCAATCAGCCCCAGCATTTT
>TRBJ1-5|TRBV9|NA|NA
CASSVGLDQPQHF
TGTGCCAGCAGCGTGGGGCTCGATCAGCCCCAGCATTTT
>TRBJ2-7|TRBV6-1|NA|NA
CASSEWEYYEQYF
TGTGCCAGCAGTGAATGGGAGTACTACGAGCAGTACTTC
>TRBJ1-1|TRBV4-3|NA|NA
CASSQDPGILNTEAFF
TGCGCCAGCAGCCAAGATCCGGGGATATTGAACACTGAAGCTTTCTTT
>TRBJ2-1|TRBV4-1|NA|NA
CASSQDLDGGSYNEQFF
TGCGCCAGCAGCCAAGATCTCGACGGGGGATCCTACAATGAGCAGTTCTTC
>TRBJ1-1|TRBV19|NA|NA
CASSARFKAFF
TGTGCCAGTAGTGCTAGATTTAAAGCTTTCTTT
>TRBJ1-5|TRBV4-2|NA|NA
CASSQGNQPQHF
TGTGCCAGCAGCCAGGGCAATCAGCCCCAGCATTTT
>TRBJ1-1|TRBV6-5|NA|NA
CASRRHSNTEAFF
TGTGCCAGCAGACGCCACAGCAACACTGAAGCTTTCTTT
>TRBJ1-5|TRBV28|once|NA
CASSLRSLDQPQHF
TGTGCCAGCAGTTTAAGGTCCTTGGATCAGCCCCAGCATTTT
>TRBJ2-1|TRBV12-3/TRBV12-4|NA|NA
CASRGSRAEQFF
TGTGCCAGCAGGGGGTCACGGGCTGAGCAGTTCTTC
>TRBJ2-7|TRBV11-2|NA|NA
CASSSDYEQYF
TGTGCCAGCAGCTCGGACTACGAGCAGTACTTC
>TRBJ2-1|TRBV7-9|NA|NA
CASSLGPSSYNEQFF
TGTGCCAGCAGCTTGGGCCCTAGCTCCTACAATGAGCAGTTCTTC
>TRBJ2-3|TRBV7-9|NA|NA
CASSSLGRSDTQYF
TGTGCCAGCAGCTCTTTGGGGAGGAGCGATACGCAGTATTTT
>TRBJ1-6|TRBV13|NA|NA
CASSGLREWDSPLHF
TGTGCCAGCAGCGGTCTCAGGGAGTGGGATTCACCCCTCCACTTT
>TRBJ2-1|TRBV12-3/TRBV12-4|NA|TRBD1
CASSQGQGGEQFF
TGTGCCAGCAGTCAGGGACAGGGAGGTGAGCAGTTCTTC
>TRBJ1-5|TRBV28|NA|TRBD1
CASSSGGRNQPQHF
TGTGCCAGCAGCTCAGGGGGCCGCAATCAGCCCCAGCATTTT
>TRBJ2-1|TRBV4-3|once|NA
CASSQAAGKNEQFF
TGCGCCAGCAGCCAAGCTGCAGGGAAAAATGAGCAGTTCTTC
>TRBJ2-7|TRBV28|NA|TRBD1
CASSYGTGSREQYF
TGTGCCAGCAGTTACGGGACAGGGTCCAGGGAGCAGTACTTC
>TRBJ1-5|TRBV14|NA|NA
CASSQDLQQPQHF
TGTGCCAGCAGCCAAGATCTCCAACAGCCCCAGCATTTT
>TRBJ1-5|TRBV12-3/TRBV12-4|NA|NA
CASSRDTYQPQHF
TGTGCCAGCAGCCGTGACACCTATCAGCCCCAGCATTTT
>TRBJ1-6|TRBV10-1|NA|NA
CASSPQQNSPLHF
TGCGCCAGCTCGCCCCAGCAAAATTCACCCCTCCACTTT
>TRBJ1-1|TRBV2|NA|TRBD1
CASTPDRGNTEAFF
TGTGCCAGCACCCCAGACAGGGGGAACACTGAAGCTTTCTTT
>TRBJ1-6|TRBV5-1|NA|NA
CASSSRDGNSPLHF
TGCGCCAGCAGCTCCCGGGATGGCAATTCACCCCTCCACTTT
>TRBJ2-2|TRBV5-4|NA|TRBD2
CASSPGGAGATGELFF
TGTGCCAGCAGCCCCGGGGGAGCGGGGGCCACCGGGGAGCTGTTTTTT
>TRBJ1-1|TRBV30|NA|TRBD1
CAWSVQGAVNTEAFF
TGTGCCTGGAGTGTACAGGGGGCTGTAAACACTGAAGCTTTCTTT
>TRBJ2-7|TRBV4-3|NA|NA
CASSQDHTSASYEQYF
TGCGCCAGCAGCCAAGATCATACTAGTGCTTCGTACGAGCAGTACTTC
>TRBJ2-4|TRBV29-1|NA|TRBD1
CSVESDRGNIQYF
TGCAGCGTTGAATCGGACAGGGGGAACATTCAGTACTTC
>TRBJ1-3|TRBV4-2|NA|NA
CASSQDRASGNTIYF
TGTGCCAGCAGCCAAGACAGGGCTTCTGGAAACACCATATATTTT
>TRBJ1-2|TRBV19|NA|NA
CASSIRITGRDYGYTF
TGTGCCAGTAGTATCCGAATTACGGGACGGGACTATGGCTACACCTTC
>TRBJ2-7|TRBV5-6|NA|NA
CASSDGQLAYEQYF
TGTGCCAGCAGCGATGGACAATTAGCCTACGAGCAGTACTTC
>TRBJ1-1|TRBV20-1|once|NA
CSAPGTEKAFF
TGCAGTGCCCCCGGGACGGAGAAGGCTTTCTTT
>TRBJ1-5|TRBV6-5|NA|NA
CASSSTRQGNQPQHF
TGTGCCAGCAGCTCCACTAGACAGGGCAATCAGCCCCAGCATTTT
>TRBJ2-7|TRBV15|NA|NA
CATSRPVGTGFHEQYF
TGTGCCACCAGCAGACCCGTCGGAACAGGGTTCCACGAGCAGTACTTC
>TRBJ2-7|TRBV7-2|once|NA
CASSLDLYEQYF
TGTGCCAGCAGCTTAGATTTGTACGAGCAGTACTTC
>TRBJ1-2|TRBV6-1|NA|NA
CASSEAETDYYGYTF
TGTGCCAGCAGTGAAGCTGAGACTGACTACTATGGCTACACCTTC
>TRBJ1-5|TRBV30|few|NA
CAWSVGARGPFNQPQHF
TGTGCCTGGAGTGTAGGGGCGCGGGGGCCTTTCAATCAGCCCCAGCATTTT
>TRBJ1-6|TRBV4-3|NA|TRBD1
CASRGQVDSPLHF
TGCGCCAGCAGGGGACAGGTAGATTCACCCCTCCACTTT
>TRBJ2-1|TRBV16|NA|NA
CADSLAGYNEQFF
TGTGCCGACAGCCTAGCTGGCTACAATGAGCAGTTCTTC
>TRBJ2-1|TRBV6-2/TRBV6-3|few|NA
CASSYSSHEQFF
TGTGCCAGCAGTTACTCTAGCCATGAGCAGTTCTTC
>TRBJ2-1|TRBV13|NA|NA
CASSAPGSYNEQFF
TGTGCCAGCAGCGCCCCCGGGTCTTACAATGAGCAGTTCTTC
>TRBJ1-4|TRBV19|NA|NA
CASSDRVAEKLFF
TGTGCCAGTAGCGATAGGGTGGCGGAAAAACTGTTTTTT
>TRBJ1-1|TRBV7-2|NA|NA
CASSLTTAAEAFF
TGTGCCAGCAGCTTAACAACCGCGGCTGAAGCTTTCTTT
>TRBJ1-1|TRBV19|NA|NA
CASSSYSHRNTEAFF
TGTGCCAGTAGTTCCTACTCCCATAGGAACACTGAAGCTTTCTTT
>TRBJ1-3|TRBV28|NA|NA
CASKRQTVFSGNTIYF
TGTGCCAGTAAAAGACAGACCGTTTTCTCTGGAAACACCATATATTTT
>TRBJ1-4|TRBV9|NA|NA
CASSVQATNEKLFF
TGTGCCAGCAGCGTACAGGCCACAAATGAAAAACTGTTTTTT
>TRBJ1-5|TRBV11-2|NA|TRBD1
CASSSDRAQPQHF
TGTGCCAGCAGCTCCGACAGGGCTCAGCCCCAGCATTTT
>TRBJ2-3|TRBV28|NA|NA
CASSLSGGGTDTQYF
TGTGCCAGCAGTTTATCAGGGGGGGGAACAGATACGCAGTATTTT
>TRBJ2-2|TRBV7-6|NA|NA
CASSLEGGNTGELFF
TGTGCCAGCAGCTTAGAGGGCGGGAACACCGGGGAGCTGTTTTTT
>TRBJ1-1|TRBV11-2|NA|NA
CASSLGYDTKAFF
TGTGCCAGCAGCTTAGGTTATGACACTAAAGCTTTCTTT
>TRBJ2-7|TRBV27|NA|TRBD1
CASSFGTGDYEQYF
TGTGCCAGCAGTTTTGGGACAGGGGACTACGAGCAGTACTTC
>TRBJ2-2|TRBV4-3|NA|NA
CASSRGATNTGELFF
TGCGCCAGCAGCCGCGGGGCAACAAACACCGGGGAGCTGTTTTTT
>TRBJ2-1|TRBV4-3|NA|TRBD1
CASSQDRGTGGNEQFF
TGCGCCAGCAGCCAAGATCGGGGGACAGGGGGCAATGAGCAGTTCTTC
>TRBJ2-1|TRBV4-3|NA|NA
CASSPLGGERYNEQFF
TGCGCCAGCAGCCCCTTAGGTGGGGAGAGATACAATGAGCAGTTCTTC
>TRBJ1-1|TRBV5-5|few|TRBD1
CASSLGTVEAFF
TGTGCCAGCAGCTTAGGGACAGTTGAAGCTTTCTTT
>TRBJ1-1|TRBV12-3/TRBV12-4|NA|NA
CASRTQGTEAFF
TGTGCCAGCAGGACCCAAGGGACTGAAGCTTTCTTT
>TRBJ1-1|TRBV12-3/TRBV12-4|NA|NA
CASSLGEGTEAFF
TGTGCCAGCAGTTTGGGGGAAGGGACTGAAGCTTTCTTT
>TRBJ2-5|TRBV18|NA|NA
CASSSPGEVGETQYF
TGTGCCAGCTCATCTCCTGGGGAGGTCGGGGAGACCCAGTACTTC
>TRBJ1-2|TRBV28|NA|TRBD1
CASNAADGTGVGYTF
TGTGCCAGCAATGCCGCGGACGGGACAGGGGTTGGCTACACCTTC
>TRBJ1-5|TRBV18|NA|NA
CASSPPKGIQHF
TGTGCCAGCTCACCACCGAAAGGTATCCAGCATTTT